The next 23 T cell receptor beta chains were all read from a single sample in a study of T-cell reconstitution after alpha-beta-depleted transplantation in children. During its preparation, the TCRbeta library received unique molecular identifiers. TCRdb fed the PCR reads into MiXCR, producing one record per CDR3 protein. The table shows 700,000 or so distinct CDR3 sequences, with under 15% occurring only once. This specimen consisted of PBMCs, obtained before TCRalphabeta/CD19-depleted stem cell transplant. The source is a girl aged 2-10 years with congenital amegakaryocytic thrombocytopenia, due to receive a stem cell transplant.

V and J are TRBV10-3 and TRBJ2-2; D uncertain. CDR1 ENHRY and CDR2 SYGVKD come from the germline V gene. Trimming stripped 3 bases from V and 0 bases from J, with 8 bases between. This CDR3 spans 15 amino acids. The CDR3 loop reads CAISDSSANTGELFF. The CDR3 region has the DNA TGTGCCATCAGTGACAGCTCAGCGAACACCGGGGAGCTGTTTTTT.

This rearrangement joins TRBV7-2 to TRBJ2-1; D is unresolved. In germline, CDR1 is SGHTA, CDR2 FQGNSA. Between the trimmed V and J ends, which lost 2 bases and 10 bases, there was a span of 15 bases. CDR3 length: 14 amino acids. The CDR3: CASSLNGPRWEQFF. The CDR3 bases are TGTGCCAGCAGCTTAAACGGCCCTCGGTGGGAGCAGTTCTTC.

Details on this clonotype: A much bigger clone sits one base away, suggesting this may be a read error. V and J are TRBV7-9 and TRBJ1-1; 9 bases align to TRBD1. The CDR3 totals 15 residues. Germline V gene lookup returns CDR1 SEHNR and CDR2 FQNEAQ (reference sequence). CDR3 sequence: CASSLAGQGDTEVFF. The CDR3 DNA is TGTGCCAGCAGCTTAGCGGGACAGGGAGACACTGAAGTTTTCTTT. The entire variable domain, with the rest obtained from reference TRBV7-9 and TRBJ1-1, is as follows: DTGVSQNPRHKITKRGQNVTFRCDPISEHNRLYWYRQTLGQGPEFLTYFQNEAQLEKSRLLSDRFSAERPKGSFSTLEIQRTEQGDSAMYLCASSLAGQGDTEVFFGQGTRLTVV.

The chain links TRBV20-1 to TRBJ2-5; 7 nucleotides align to TRBD2. Per the germline V gene, CDR1 is DFQATT and CDR2 is SNEGSKA (reference sequence). The CDR3 consists of 14 residues. CDR3 in amino acids: CSAREGTAKETQYF. The CDR3 bases are TGCAGCGCCAGGGAGGGTACGGCTAAAGAGACCCAGTACTTC.

This clonotype was counted at least ten times. A junction boundary mismatches the germline segment, possibly from a read error. The genes are TRBV18 and TRBJ2-7, with D perhaps TRBD2 (6 bases). CDR1 and CDR2 (germline): KGHSH, LQKENI. The CDR3 covers 13 residues. This CDR3 reads CASSPGSAYEQYF. CDR3 nucleotides: TGCGCCAGCAGCCCCGGGAGCGCCTACGAGCAGTACTTC.

This clonotype has just a few counts. This chain uses TRBV11-2 with TRBJ2-7; D gene uncertain. The CDR3 contains 16 residues. V dropped 0 bases and J dropped 6 bases, with 18 bases sitting between them. CDR1 is SGHAT, CDR2 FQNNGV, per germline. CDR3 sequence reads: CASSLDDWRSFSEQYF. CDR3 in DNA: TGTGCCAGCAGCTTAGATGACTGGAGAAGCTTCTCCGAGCAGTACTTC. Full variable domain (rest looked up from reference TRBV11-2 and TRBJ2-7): EAGVAQSPRYKIIEKRQSVAFWCNPISGHATLYWYQQILGQGPKLLIQFQNNGVVDDSQLPKDRFSAERLKGVDSTLKIQPAKLEDSAVYLCASSLDDWRSFSEQYFGPGTRLTVT.

This clonotype was seen more than once but under ten times. The V call is TRBV11-2, the J call TRBJ2-2; tentative D call: TRBD2 (6 bases). There are 13 residues in the CDR3. CDR1 SGHAT and CDR2 FQNNGV come from the germline V gene. The V gene lost 5 bases and the J gene lost 8 bases, with 12 bases spanning the gap. For the CDR3, the DNA is TGTGCCAGCAGCCAGCGGGTTTCTGGGGAGCTGTTTTTT. Encoded protein: CASSQRVSGELFF.

This clonotype was picked up many times. The chain joins TRBV29-1 to TRBJ2-7; 10 nucleotides match TRBD2. Germline V gene lookup returns CDR1 SQVTM and CDR2 ANQGSEA. V was clipped by 1 base and J by 4 bases; unmatched bases: 4. This CDR3 has 14 amino acids. Written as DNA, the CDR3 is TGCAGCGTTGAAGTTCCAGCGGGAGGGTACGAGCAGTACTTC. Protein: CSVEVPAGGYEQYF.

This sequence joins TRBV10-3 and TRBJ2-7, with 8 bases aligning to TRBD1. In germline, CDR1 is ENHRY, CDR2 SYGVKD. V lost 6 bases, J lost 5 bases, and 6 bases stayed unmatched. The CDR3 sequence is 13 residues long. The CDR3 DNA reads as TGTGCCATCAGCATGGACAGGGCGGACGAGCAGTACTTC. It encodes CAISMDRADEQYF.

The V call is TRBV12-3 or TRBV12-4, the J call TRBJ2-7; 8 nucleotides match TRBD1. V lost 1 base and J lost 3; bases outside the gene matches: 5. CDR3 length: 15 amino acids. The CDR3 region has the DNA TGTGCCAGCAGTTTAGAACAGGGGGGTTACTACGAGCAGTACTTC. This gives the protein CASSLEQGGYYEQYF.

This clonotype was found a few times. The J gene is TRBJ2-3, the V gene TRBV28, with D tentatively TRBD1 (6 bases). This CDR3 spans 14 amino acids. Trimming removed 11 bases at V and 1 base at J, with 16 bases between. Germline V CDR1 and CDR2: MDHEN, SYDVKM. The CDR3 reads CAGTRAGGTDTQYF. In nucleotides, the CDR3 is TGTGCCGGCACTCGGGCAGGGGGCACAGATACGCAGTATTTT.

This clonotype was recorded many times. The DNA for the CDR3 is TGCAGTGCCAGCGGGAGGAGGGCTTACGAGCAGTACTTC. Protein: CSASGRRAYEQYF. The chain couples TRBV20-1 to TRBJ2-7; TRBD2 agrees at 9 bases. The CDR3 has 13 amino acids. Germline assignment: CDR1 DFQATT and CDR2 SNEGSKA (reference sequence). J lost 4 bases, V lost 6 bases, and 7 bases had no gene match.

This clonotype was observed at least ten times. The CDR3 DNA sequence: TGCGCCAGCAGCCAAGACAGGGGGTTAGCCACTGAAGCTTTCTTT. This codes for CASSQDRGLATEAFF. The V gene is TRBV4-1, the J gene TRBJ1-1; 7 positions agree with TRBD1. CDR3 length: 15 residues. CDR1 is MGHRA and CDR2 is YSYEKL in the germline V gene. V lost 0 bases to trimming and J lost 4 bases; unmatched junction nucleotides: 5.

At least ten counts were recorded for this clonotype. CDR3 sequence (DNA): TGTGCCAGCAGTAAACAGGGGATTACCTACGAGCAGTACTTC. As protein: CASSKQGITYEQYF. The gene calls are TRBV27 and TRBJ2-7; 7 nucleotides match TRBD1. CDR1 and CDR2 from the germline V gene are MNHEY and SMNVEV (reference sequence). There are 14 residues in the CDR3. The junction had 6 bases not matched to a gene; V was cut back by 5 bases and J by 2 bases.

In this sample, this clonotype turned up a few times. CDR3 nucleotide sequence: TGTGCCAGTAGTATCGGGGGAAGAGGGTACAATGAGCAGTTCTTC. Translation gives CASSIGGRGYNEQFF. The chain combines TRBV19 with TRBJ2-1; a weak D match, TRBD2 (6 bases). The germline V and J ends were trimmed by 3 bases and 4 bases, with 13 bases remaining between them. CDR1 is LNHDA and CDR2 is SQIVND in the germline V gene (reference sequence). This CDR3 has 15 residues.

This clonotype was seen ten or more times. The rearrangement joins TRBV5-1 to TRBJ2-1, with TRBD2 identical over 8 bases. Per the germline V gene, CDR1 is SGHRS and CDR2 is YFSETQ. CDR3 length: 16 amino acids. Trimming took 5 bases from V and 4 from J; bases not matched to a gene: 11. DNA for the CDR3: TGCGCCAGCAGTCCTATAACTAGCGGCAAGTACAATGAGCAGTTCTTC. Encoded protein: CASSPITSGKYNEQFF.

This clonotype was counted ten times or more. The chain combines TRBV12-3 or TRBV12-4 with TRBJ2-5, with a possible D match to TRBD1 (5 bases). The CDR3 runs 14 residues. V lost 5 bases, J lost 1 base, and 11 bases lay in between. CDR3 sequence (DNA): TGTGCCAGCAGTCCCCGGCAGGGCCAAGAGACCCAGTACTTC. Its protein is CASSPRQGQETQYF.

V gene TRBV5-5 combines with J gene TRBJ2-7; a possible D gene is TRBD1 (6 bases). This CDR3 is 18 amino acids long. Germline V gene lookup returns CDR1 SGHKS and CDR2 YYEKEE (reference sequence). Trimming cost V 0 bases and J 6 bases, with 25 bases left between them. This CDR3 is CASSLEGEDRRGGGEQYF. The CDR3 DNA reads TGTGCCAGCAGCTTGGAGGGGGAAGACAGACGAGGGGGTGGCGAGCAGTACTTC.

This clonotype was seen a few times. This chain uses TRBV5-1 with TRBJ2-1, with a weak D call TRBD2 (6 bases). Germline loops: CDR1 SGHRS, CDR2 YFSETQ. CDR3 length: 13 amino acids. V was cut by 0 bases and J by 6 bases, with 7 bases left in between. CDR3 region: CASSLDGGNEQFF. CDR3 bases: TGCGCCAGCAGCTTGGACGGGGGCAATGAGCAGTTCTTC.

In its sample, this clonotype was seen many times. The genes are TRBV5-1 and TRBJ2-2, with D possibly being TRBD1 or TRBD2 (6 bases each). Germline V lookup: CDR1 SGHRS, CDR2 YFSETQ. The length of the CDR3 is 16 residues. The germline V and J ends were trimmed by 3 bases and 0 bases, with 12 bases remaining between them. CDR3 residues: CASSSGAHTNTGELFF. In DNA form, the CDR3 reads TGCGCCAGCAGCTCGGGGGCGCATACGAACACCGGGGAGCTGTTTTTT.

This rearrangement joins TRBV6-2 or TRBV6-3 to TRBJ2-7; D is perhaps TRBD1 (6 bases). This CDR3 has 17 residues. Germline CDR1 MNHEY, CDR2 SVGEGT. The germline V and J ends were trimmed by 5 bases and 1 base, with 21 bases remaining between them. CDR3 loop: CASSLGTLTSPSYEQYF. The CDR3 bases are TGTGCCAGCAGTCTGGGGACATTGACCAGCCCGTCCTACGAGCAGTACTTC.

J is TRBJ2-4 and V is TRBV20-1; TRBD2 aligns across 8 bases. The CDR3 runs to 17 residues. CDR1 DFQATT and CDR2 SNEGSKA come from the germline V gene (reference sequence). With V trimmed by 3 bases and J by 3 bases, 13 bases remained unmatched. The CDR3 DNA sequence: TGCAGTGCTAGTCGGCCGTCGGGGGGGAGTTACAAAAACATTCAGTACTTC. This codes for CSASRPSGGSYKNIQYF.

The genes are TRBV7-9 and TRBJ2-7; 7 bases line up with TRBD1. In germline, CDR1 is SEHNR, CDR2 FQNEAQ (reference sequence). The CDR3 totals 15 residues. Trimming took 2 bases from V and 2 from J; bases not matched to a gene: 6. CDR3 sequence: CASSLSYRGTYEQYF. The CDR3 nucleotides are TGTGCCAGCAGCTTATCGTACAGGGGCACCTACGAGCAGTACTTC.